Listed below are T cell receptor beta chains from one sample, sequenced in a study of beta chain features in type 1 diabetes. Clones were sequenced by immunoSEQ multiplex PCR, and TCRdb holds only the in-frame ones, with some missing. Of about 900,000 clones in the sample, roughly 15% are singletons; the top ten hold around 0.02%. Sequences were obtained from naive CD4+ T cells from blood. These receptors came from a woman younger than 35 in good health. Each CDR3 is given with its conserved first and last residue. A D gene is named only where the DNA matches it firmly. A clone size is listed for some rows: how often the clone was seen (once, few, many), or a class if it is expanded.

D gene | J gene | V gene | clone size | CDR3 DNA | CDR3 protein
NA | TRBJ2-2 | TRBV19 | few | TGTGCCAGTAGTCCTGGACCGGGCCCCCGGCTGTTTTTT | CASSPGPGPRLFF
NA | TRBJ1-4 | TRBV7-9 | NA | TGTGCCAGCAGCTTAACAGATATTAATGAAAAACTGTTTTTT | CASSLTDINEKLFF
TRBD2 | TRBJ2-3 | TRBV4-1 | NA | TGCGCCAGCAGCCGAAAGGGTGGGTCTAGCGGTCCTAGCACAGATACGCAGTATTTT | CASSRKGGSSGPSTDTQYF
NA | TRBJ2-2 | TRBV10-3 | few | TGTGCCATCAGTGATTCAAGAACCGGGGAGCTGTTTTTT | CAISDSRTGELFF
TRBD1 | TRBJ2-5 | TRBV10-3 | few | TGTGCCACTACGGACAGGGAAAAGGAGACCCAGTACTTC | CATTDREKETQYF
TRBD2 | TRBJ2-1 | TRBV2 | few | TGTGCCAGCAGTGAGCTAGCGGGAATCTACAATGAGCAGTTCTTC | CASSELAGIYNEQFF
NA | TRBJ2-3 | TRBV19 | NA | TGTGCCAGTTTAAAGGGGACGACGGGAGACACAGATACGCAGTATTTT | CASLKGTTGDTDTQYF
TRBD1 | TRBJ1-5 | TRBV5-1 | few | TGCGCCAGCCGAGGGACAGGGTGGTGGGAAAATCAGCCCCAGCATTTT | CASRGTGWWENQPQHF
TRBD2 | TRBJ2-7 | TRBV18 | few | TGTGCCAGCTCACCGGGACTAGCGGGAGGCGAGCAGTACTTC | CASSPGLAGGEQYF
TRBD2 | TRBJ2-1 | TRBV28 | few | TGTGCCAGCACCAAGACTAGCGGGCATGGCTACAATGAGCAGTTCTTC | CASTKTSGHGYNEQFF
TRBD2 | TRBJ2-1 | TRBV28 | NA | TGTGCCAGCAGTTTACCCGGACTAGCGGGAGCCGGTGAGCAGTTCTTC | CASSLPGLAGAGEQFF
NA | TRBJ1-4 | TRBV28 | NA | TGTGCCAGCAGTTTATATGTTGACAGTCTGTATCCGAATTTT | CASSLYVDSLYPNF
NA | TRBJ1-1 | TRBV7-8 | NA | TGTGCCAGCAGCTTATGGGATGGGATTGAAGCTTTCTTT | CASSLWDGIEAFF
NA | TRBJ1-1 | TRBV7-9 | NA | TGTGCCAGCAGCTTAGCGCCGGCTTTGAACACTGAAGCTTTCTTT | CASSLAPALNTEAFF
NA | TRBJ1-2 | TRBV6-6 | NA | TGTGCCAGCAGCCGACACAGGGATCCCAACTATGGCTACACCTTC | CASSRHRDPNYGYTF
NA | TRBJ2-1 | TRBV7-2 | many | TGTGCCAGCAGCTTAAGCAATGAGCAGTTCTTC | CASSLSNEQFF
NA | TRBJ1-2 | TRBV7-2 | NA | TGTGCCAGCAGCCTGGGACTTACGGCCAAGGGCTACACCTTC | CASSLGLTAKGYTF
NA | TRBJ2-2 | TRBV10-3 | NA | TGTGCCACCAAAAGGGAGGACCCCGGATTGGGCGGGGAGCTGTTTTTT | CATKREDPGLGGELFF
TRBD2 | TRBJ2-1 | TRBV9 | NA | TGTGCCAGCAGCACAGCCGGGACTAGCGGACTCAATGAGCAGTTCTTC | CASSTAGTSGLNEQFF
NA | TRBJ1-2 | TRBV28 | NA | TGTGCCAGCCGGTCTGGGGTGAAAAACTATGGCTACACCTTC | CASRSGVKNYGYTF
NA | TRBJ1-1 | TRBV7-9 | few | TGTGCCAGCAGCTTTGACACTGAAGCTTTCTTT | CASSFDTEAFF
TRBD2 | TRBJ2-4 | TRBV2 | NA | TGTGCCAGCAGTTTTAGCGGGAGGATGGTCGGCAAAAACATTCAGTACTTC | CASSFSGRMVGKNIQYF
NA | TRBJ2-1 | TRBV9 | NA | TGTGCCAGCAGCGTCCTCGGAGTTAACAATGAGCAGTTCTTC | CASSVLGVNNEQFF
TRBD1 | TRBJ2-5 | TRBV5-4 | NA | TGTGCCAGCAGCTTGGTCTCTAGGGGGCGGGAGACCCAGTACTTC | CASSLVSRGRETQYF
NA | TRBJ2-7 | TRBV6-5 | NA | TGTGCCAGCAGTTCGTACTACGAGCAGTACTTC | CASSSYYEQYF
NA | TRBJ2-7 | TRBV2 | few | TGTGCCAGCAGTGATGGTGGCTACTCCTACGAGCAGTACTTC | CASSDGGYSYEQYF
TRBD1 | TRBJ2-7 | TRBV28 | NA | TGTGCCAGCGGGACAGGGTGGAATGAGCAGTACTTC | CASGTGWNEQYF
NA | TRBJ2-5 | TRBV7-3 | NA | TGTGCCAGCAGCCTACTGAGTGCCCCGGAGGAGACCCAGTACTTC | CASSLLSAPEETQYF
NA | TRBJ2-7 | TRBV28 | few | TGTGCCAGCAACCACAGGGGAGGGAGCTACGAGCAGTACTTC | CASNHRGGSYEQYF
NA | TRBJ2-4 | TRBV28 | NA | TGTGCCAGCAGCCCGGGAAACCTAGCCAAAAACATTCAGTACTTC | CASSPGNLAKNIQYF
TRBD1 | TRBJ2-7 | TRBV2 | NA | TGTGCCAGCAGATTCGCAGGGACAGCCTACGAGCAGTACTTC | CASRFAGTAYEQYF
TRBD1 | TRBJ1-5 | TRBV27 | NA | TGTGCCAGCAGTGCCGACAGGGTCAGCCAGCCCCAGCATTTT | CASSADRVSQPQHF
NA | TRBJ1-2 | TRBV18 | NA | TGTGCCAGCTCACCGGCAGGCCTGAACTATGGCTACACCTTC | CASSPAGLNYGYTF
TRBD1 | TRBJ2-5 | TRBV5-1 | NA | TGCGCCAGCAGCAAGAACAGGGGGCAACAAGAGACCCAGTACTTC | CASSKNRGQQETQYF
NA | TRBJ1-5 | TRBV7-2 | few | TGTGCCAGCAGCTTAAAGGGCAATCAGCCCCAGCATTTT | CASSLKGNQPQHF
NA | TRBJ2-7 | TRBV20-1 | few | TGCAGTGTTGCAGATAACTACGAGCAGTACTTC | CSVADNYEQYF
TRBD2 | TRBJ2-1 | TRBV11-2 | NA | TGTGCCAGCAGCTTTGCGGGAGGGACTAATGAGCAGTTCTTC | CASSFAGGTNEQFF